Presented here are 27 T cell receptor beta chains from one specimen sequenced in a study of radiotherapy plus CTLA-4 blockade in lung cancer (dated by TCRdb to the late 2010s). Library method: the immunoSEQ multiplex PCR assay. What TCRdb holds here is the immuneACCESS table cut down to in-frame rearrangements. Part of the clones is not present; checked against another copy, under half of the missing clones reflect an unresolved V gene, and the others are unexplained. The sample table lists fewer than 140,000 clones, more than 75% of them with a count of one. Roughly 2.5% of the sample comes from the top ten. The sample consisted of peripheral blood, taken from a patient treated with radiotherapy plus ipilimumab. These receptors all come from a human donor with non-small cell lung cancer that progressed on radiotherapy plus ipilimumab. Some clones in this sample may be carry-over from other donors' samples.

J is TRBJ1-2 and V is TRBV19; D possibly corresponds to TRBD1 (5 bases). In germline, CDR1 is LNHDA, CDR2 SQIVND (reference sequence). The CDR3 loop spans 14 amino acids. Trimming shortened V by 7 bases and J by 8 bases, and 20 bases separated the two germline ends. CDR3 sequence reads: CASTERAQGSGYTF. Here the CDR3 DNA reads TGTGCCAGTACCGAAAGGGCGCAGGGTAGCGGCTACACCTTC.

The CDR3 protein is CASSVLTGGEETQYF. CDR3 in DNA: TGTGCCAGCAGCGTGCTAACGGGGGGGGAAGAGACCCAGTACTTC. The rearrangement links TRBV9 to TRBJ2-5; 8 bases align to TRBD2. CDR1 is SGDLS and CDR2 is YYNGEE in the germline V gene. The junction had 6 bases not matched to a gene; V was cut back by 2 bases and J by 3 bases. The CDR3 has 15 residues.

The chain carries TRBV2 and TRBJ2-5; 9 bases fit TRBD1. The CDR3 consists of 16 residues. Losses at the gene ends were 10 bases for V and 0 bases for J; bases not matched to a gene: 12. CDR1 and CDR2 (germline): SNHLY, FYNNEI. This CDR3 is CAILSSGTGYQETQYF. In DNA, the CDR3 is TGTGCCATATTGTCGTCCGGGACAGGGTACCAAGAGACCCAGTACTTC.

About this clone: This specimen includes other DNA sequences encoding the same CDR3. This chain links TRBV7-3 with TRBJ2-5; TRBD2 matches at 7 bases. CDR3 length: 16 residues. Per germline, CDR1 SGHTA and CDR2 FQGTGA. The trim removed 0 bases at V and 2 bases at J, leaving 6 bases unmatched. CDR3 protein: CASSLTGGGLQETQYF. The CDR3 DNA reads TGTGCCAGCAGCTTAACGGGCGGGGGTCTACAAGAGACCCAGTACTTC.

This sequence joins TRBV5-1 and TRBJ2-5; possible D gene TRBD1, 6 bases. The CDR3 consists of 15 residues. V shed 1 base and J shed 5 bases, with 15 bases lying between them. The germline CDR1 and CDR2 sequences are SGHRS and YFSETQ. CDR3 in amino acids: CASSLIAGVEETQYF. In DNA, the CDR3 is TGCGCCAGCAGCTTGATTGCAGGGGTCGAGGAGACCCAGTACTTC.

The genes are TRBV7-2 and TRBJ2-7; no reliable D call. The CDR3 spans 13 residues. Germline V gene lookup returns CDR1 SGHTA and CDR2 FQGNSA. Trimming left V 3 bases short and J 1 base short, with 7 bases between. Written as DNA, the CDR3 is TGTGCCAGCAGCTTCTCTAGTTCCTACGAGCAGTACTTC. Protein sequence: CASSFSSSYEQYF.

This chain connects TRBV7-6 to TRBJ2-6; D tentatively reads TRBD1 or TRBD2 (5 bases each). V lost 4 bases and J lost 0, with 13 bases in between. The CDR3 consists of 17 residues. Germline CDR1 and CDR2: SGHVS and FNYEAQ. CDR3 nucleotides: TGTGCCAGCAGCTCACTGGGACCGACCTCTGGGGCCAACGTCCTGACTTTC. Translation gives CASSSLGPTSGANVLTF.

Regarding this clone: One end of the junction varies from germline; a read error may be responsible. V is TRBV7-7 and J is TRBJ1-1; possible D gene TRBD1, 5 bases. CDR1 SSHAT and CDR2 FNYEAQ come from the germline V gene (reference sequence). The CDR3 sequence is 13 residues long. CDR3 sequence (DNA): TGTGCTAGCAGCCCTTTGGGGGGTACTGAAGCTTTCTTT. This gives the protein CASSPLGGTEAFF. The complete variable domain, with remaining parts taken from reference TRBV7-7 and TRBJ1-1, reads GAGVSQSPRYKVTKRGQDVTLRCDPISSHATLYWYQQALGQGPEFLTYFNYEAQPDKSGLPSDRFSAERPEGSISTLTIQRTEQRDSAMYRCASSPLGGTEAFFGQGTRLTVV.

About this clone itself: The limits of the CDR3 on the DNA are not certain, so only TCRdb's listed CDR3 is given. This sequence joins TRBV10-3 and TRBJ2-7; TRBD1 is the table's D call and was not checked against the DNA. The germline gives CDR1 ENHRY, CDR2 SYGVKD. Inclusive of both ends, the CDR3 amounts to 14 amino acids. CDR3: CAISGFGQGYEQYF.

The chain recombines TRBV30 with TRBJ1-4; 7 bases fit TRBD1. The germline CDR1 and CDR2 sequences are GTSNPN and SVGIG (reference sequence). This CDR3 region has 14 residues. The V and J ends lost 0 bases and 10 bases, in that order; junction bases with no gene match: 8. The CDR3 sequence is CAWSVGTEEGKLFF. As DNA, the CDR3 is TGTGCCTGGAGTGTGGGGACAGAAGAAGGAAAACTGTTTTTT.

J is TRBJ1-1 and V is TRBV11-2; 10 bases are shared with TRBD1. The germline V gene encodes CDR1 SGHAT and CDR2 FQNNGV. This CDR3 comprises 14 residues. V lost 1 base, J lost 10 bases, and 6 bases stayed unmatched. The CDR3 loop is CASSLADRGGRAFF. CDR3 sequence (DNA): TGTGCCAGCAGCTTAGCGGACAGGGGGGGTAGAGCTTTCTTT.

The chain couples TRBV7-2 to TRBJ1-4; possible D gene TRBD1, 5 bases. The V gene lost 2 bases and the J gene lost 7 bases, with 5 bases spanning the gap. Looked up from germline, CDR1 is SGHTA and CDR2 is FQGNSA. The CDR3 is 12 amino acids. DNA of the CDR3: TGTGCCAGCAGCTTACAGGGTGAAAAACTGTTTTTT. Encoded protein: CASSLQGEKLFF. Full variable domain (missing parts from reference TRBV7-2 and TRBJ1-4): GAGVSQSPSNKVTEKGKDVELRCDPISGHTALYWYRQSLGQGLEFLIYFQGNSAPDKSGLPSDRFSAERTGGSVSTLTIQRTQQEDSAVYLCASSLQGEKLFFGSGTQLSVL.

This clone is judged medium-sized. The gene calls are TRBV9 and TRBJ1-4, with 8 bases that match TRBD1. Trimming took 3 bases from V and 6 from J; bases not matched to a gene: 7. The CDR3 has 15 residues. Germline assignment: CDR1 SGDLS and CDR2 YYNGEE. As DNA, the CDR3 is TGTGCCAGCAGCGCCAGACAGGGGTGGGATGAAAAACTGTTTTTT. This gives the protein CASSARQGWDEKLFF.

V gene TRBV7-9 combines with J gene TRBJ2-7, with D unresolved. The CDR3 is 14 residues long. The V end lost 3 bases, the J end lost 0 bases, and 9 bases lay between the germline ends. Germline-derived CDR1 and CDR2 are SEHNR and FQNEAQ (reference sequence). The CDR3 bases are TGTGCCAGCAGCTTCACTGAAATCTCCTACGAGCAGTACTTC. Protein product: CASSFTEISYEQYF.

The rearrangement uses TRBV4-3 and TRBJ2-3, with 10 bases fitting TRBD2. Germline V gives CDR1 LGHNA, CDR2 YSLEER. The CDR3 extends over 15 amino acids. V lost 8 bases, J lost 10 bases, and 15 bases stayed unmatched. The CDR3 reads CASGEGTSVSEAQYF. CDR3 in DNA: TGCGCCAGCGGCGAGGGGACTAGCGTGTCTGAAGCGCAGTATTTT.

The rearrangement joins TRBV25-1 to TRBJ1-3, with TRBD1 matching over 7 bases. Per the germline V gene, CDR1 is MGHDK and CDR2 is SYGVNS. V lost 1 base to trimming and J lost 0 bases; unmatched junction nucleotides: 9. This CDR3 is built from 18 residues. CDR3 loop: CASSELGGSSISGNTIYF. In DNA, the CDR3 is TGTGCCAGCAGTGAATTAGGGGGCAGCTCTATCTCTGGAAACACCATATATTTT.

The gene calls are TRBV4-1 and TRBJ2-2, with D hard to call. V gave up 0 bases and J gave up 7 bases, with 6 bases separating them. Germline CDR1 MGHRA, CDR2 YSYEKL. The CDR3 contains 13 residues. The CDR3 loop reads CASSQEYHGELFF. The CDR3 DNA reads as TGCGCCAGCAGCCAAGAATATCACGGGGAGCTGTTTTTT.

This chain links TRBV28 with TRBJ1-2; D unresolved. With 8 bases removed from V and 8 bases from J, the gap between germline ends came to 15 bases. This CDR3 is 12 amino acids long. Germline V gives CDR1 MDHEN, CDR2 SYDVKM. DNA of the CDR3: TGTGCCAGCGTCCTGGCGCGGGGAGGCTACACCTTC. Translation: CASVLARGGYTF.

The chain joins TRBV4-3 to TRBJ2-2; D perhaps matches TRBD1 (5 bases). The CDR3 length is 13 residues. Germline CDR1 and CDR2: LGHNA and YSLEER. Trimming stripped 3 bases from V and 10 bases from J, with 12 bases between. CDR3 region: CASSQQRGEELFF. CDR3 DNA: TGCGCCAGCAGCCAGCAAAGGGGTGAGGAGCTGTTTTTT.

CDR3 coding DNA: TGTGCCAGCAGCTTCGCATATTCCGGACTAGCGGACAATGAGCAGTTCTTC. Residues: CASSFAYSGLADNEQFF. The genes are TRBV7-2 and TRBJ2-1, with 10 bases lining up with TRBD2. The CDR3 extends over 17 amino acids. The germline V gene has CDR1 SGHTA and CDR2 FQGNSA. Losses at the gene ends were 3 bases for V and 5 bases for J; bases not matched to a gene: 10.

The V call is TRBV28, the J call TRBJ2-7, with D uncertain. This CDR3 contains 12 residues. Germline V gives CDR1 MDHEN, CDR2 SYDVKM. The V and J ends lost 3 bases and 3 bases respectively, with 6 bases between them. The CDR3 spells CASSFSNYEQYF. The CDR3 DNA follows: TGTGCCAGCAGTTTTAGTAACTACGAGCAGTACTTC.

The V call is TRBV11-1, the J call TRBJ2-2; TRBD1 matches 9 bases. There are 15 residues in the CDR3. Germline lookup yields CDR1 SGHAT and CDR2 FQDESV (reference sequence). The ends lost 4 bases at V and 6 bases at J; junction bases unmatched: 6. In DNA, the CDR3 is TGTGCCAGCAGCTCCCGGGACAGGGACCCCGGGGAGCTGTTTTTT. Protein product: CASSSRDRDPGELFF.

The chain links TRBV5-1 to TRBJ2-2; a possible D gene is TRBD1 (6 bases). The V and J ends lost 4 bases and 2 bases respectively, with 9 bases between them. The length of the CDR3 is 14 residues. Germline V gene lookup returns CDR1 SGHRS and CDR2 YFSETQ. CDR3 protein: CASSTTGNTGELFF. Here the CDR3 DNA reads TGCGCCAGCAGCACGACAGGCAACACCGGGGAGCTGTTTTTT.

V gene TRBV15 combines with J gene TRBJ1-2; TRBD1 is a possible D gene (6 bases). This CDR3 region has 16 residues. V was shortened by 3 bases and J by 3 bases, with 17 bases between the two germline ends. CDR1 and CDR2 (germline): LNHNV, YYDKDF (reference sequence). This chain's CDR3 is CATSRLSGGDYYGYTF. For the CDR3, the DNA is TGTGCCACCAGCAGGCTTTCGGGGGGCGATTACTATGGCTACACCTTC.

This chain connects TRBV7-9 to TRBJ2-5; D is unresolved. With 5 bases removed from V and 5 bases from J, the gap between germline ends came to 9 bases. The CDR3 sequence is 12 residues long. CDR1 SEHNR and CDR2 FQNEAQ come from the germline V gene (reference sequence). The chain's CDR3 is CASSEVRETQYF. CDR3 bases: TGTGCCAGCAGCGAAGTGAGGGAGACCCAGTACTTC.

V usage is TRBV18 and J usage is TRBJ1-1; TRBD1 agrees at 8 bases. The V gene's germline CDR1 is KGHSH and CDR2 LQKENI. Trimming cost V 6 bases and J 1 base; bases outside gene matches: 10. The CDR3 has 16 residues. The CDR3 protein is CASSTGQGGTNTEAFF. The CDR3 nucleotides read TGTGCCAGCTCGACCGGACAGGGAGGCACGAACACTGAAGCTTTCTTT.

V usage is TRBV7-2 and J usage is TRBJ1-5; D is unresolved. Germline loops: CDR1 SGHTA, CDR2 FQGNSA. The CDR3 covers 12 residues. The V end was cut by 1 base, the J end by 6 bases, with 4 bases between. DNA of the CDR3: TGTGCCAGCAGCTTAGAAGGTCAGCCCCAGCATTTT. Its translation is CASSLEGQPQHF.